Sequencing of this T cell receptor (beta chain) was carried out in a study of metastatic and nonmetastatic thyroid tumors. Turning to the study itself: Both malignant and benign thyroid patients supplied peripheral blood and tumor or nodule tissue samples, across which the repertoires of these patients were then compared.

MiXCR was used by TCRdb to re-call the PCR reads. There are about 49,000 clones in the sample; 4% to 5% occur only once, and 8.5% to 10% lies in the top ten. The length of the CDR3 is 13 residues. V lost 2 bases and J 5 bases, leaving 7 bases between the germline ends. Treatment of any kind had been given to no patient before thyroid surgery. Study-wide findings and caveats: Significantly higher TCR beta diversity was reportedly seen in malignant thyroid tumors than benign nodules, in blood and tumor.

This clone was recorded many times. No antigen is known for it. Sequenced input: blood. This sequence was found in a female donor with papillary thyroid cancer or a benign thyroid nodule (not recorded which). Some clones in this sample may be carry-over from other donors' samples. The rearrangement joins TRBV12-3 or TRBV12-4 to TRBJ1-5; D gene ambiguous. The CDR3 spells CASSLNSYQPQHF. Written as DNA, the CDR3 is TGTGCCAGCAGTTTAAACAGTTATCAGCCCCAGCATTTT.